The 21 T cell receptor beta chains presented below share a single source sample, sequenced in a study of cytomegalovirus exposure and HLA in healthy donors. Libraries were prepared by immunoSEQ multiplex PCR; TCRdb keeps only in-frame clonotypes and omits some of them. The repertoire consists of 150,000 to 200,000 clones, with less than 85% occurring once and the leading ten covering around a sixth. The sample taken for sequencing was PBMCs. The receptors shown here come from a man between 18 and 35 years old in good health and CMV-seropositive.

J is TRBJ2-1 and V is TRBV4-1; 10 positions agree with TRBD1. V lost 3 bases, J lost 6 bases, and 8 bases stayed unmatched. Looked up from germline, CDR1 is MGHRA and CDR2 is YSYEKL. The CDR3 spans 16 residues. This CDR3 is CASSQGQGTNSNEQFF. As DNA, the CDR3 is TGCGCCAGCAGCCAGGGACAGGGGACGAACAGCAATGAGCAGTTCTTC.

The genes are TRBV6-1 and TRBJ2-2, with 9 positions matching TRBD2. V gave up 7 bases and J gave up 1 base; unmatched junction bases: 4. Germline CDR1 and CDR2: MNHNS and SASEGT. There are 15 residues in the CDR3. In nucleotides, the CDR3 is TGTGCCAGCACCCCTAGCGGGATGAACACCGGGGAGCTGTTTTTT. Amino acid sequence: CASTPSGMNTGELFF.

The rearrangement links TRBV4-1 to TRBJ1-1; no reliable D call. The germline V and J ends were trimmed by 8 bases and 3 bases, with 19 bases remaining between them. Looked up from germline, CDR1 is MGHRA and CDR2 is YSYEKL. The CDR3 loop spans 15 amino acids. CDR3: CASAKQTNLHTEAFF. The CDR3, as DNA: TGCGCCAGCGCTAAGCAGACTAATTTGCACACTGAAGCTTTCTTT.

J is TRBJ2-1 and V is TRBV29-1, with D possibly matching TRBD1 (6 bases). CDR1 SQVTM and CDR2 ANQGSEA come from the germline V gene. V lost 1 base to trimming and J lost 0 bases, with 13 bases between them. The CDR3 runs 16 residues. CDR3 nucleotides: TGCAGCGTTGAAGGTGGAGGACAGAGCTCCTACAATGAGCAGTTCTTC. It specifies CSVEGGGQSSYNEQFF.

CDR3 sequence (DNA): TGCACCAGCAGCCAAGTCCTGGAGGCCGTCTGGAATGAGCAGTTCTTC. As protein: CTSSQVLEAVWNEQFF. The chain combines TRBV1 with TRBJ2-1; the table's D call TRBD2 went unverified against the DNA. TRBV1 represents a pseudogene. This CDR3 is built from 16 residues.

The genes are TRBV19 and TRBJ2-2; TRBD1 matches 7 bases. Unmatched junction bases numbered 6, after V lost 10 bases and J lost 1 base. The CDR3 sequence is 14 residues long. Germline V gene lookup returns CDR1 LNHDA and CDR2 SQIVND (reference sequence). The CDR3 DNA follows: TGTGCCACCTCCGGGACAGTGAACACCGGGGAGCTGTTTTTT. Translation gives CATSGTVNTGELFF.

The chain has TRBV30 and TRBJ2-3, with TRBD2 matching 8 bases. V was pared by 2 bases and J by 3 bases, with 4 bases of the junction left unmatched. The CDR3 sequence is 14 residues long. The V gene's germline CDR1 is GTSNPN and CDR2 SVGIG (reference sequence). CDR3 nucleotide sequence: TGTGCCTGGAGTTTCGGGGGGGGAACAGATACGCAGTATTTT. Protein: CAWSFGGGTDTQYF.

This clone showed up just once. CDR3 sequence reads: CASSPQGGTVASPLHF. The CDR3 bases are TGTGCCAGCAGTCCACAGGGCGGAACAGTGGCTTCACCCCTCCACTTT. This chain uses TRBV7-9 with TRBJ1-6, with D possibly matching TRBD1 (6 bases). The CDR3 loop spans 16 amino acids. The V gene's germline CDR1 is SEHNR and CDR2 FQNEAQ (reference sequence). The V gene lost 6 bases and the J gene lost 9 bases, with 21 bases spanning the gap.

The chain joins TRBV6-6 to TRBJ1-5, with 7 bases identical to TRBD1. Germline V lookup: CDR1 MNHNY, CDR2 SVGAGI (reference sequence). The CDR3 loop spans 13 amino acids. J was trimmed by 9 bases and V by 10 bases; bases with no gene match: 12. The CDR3 loop is CATGEEGQWPQHF. The CDR3 DNA reads TGTGCCACCGGGGAGGAGGGACAGTGGCCCCAGCATTTT.

This clone appeared a single time. V usage is TRBV2 and J usage is TRBJ2-3, with 10 bases that match TRBD2. The CDR3 runs 16 residues. The germline V gene encodes CDR1 SNHLY and CDR2 FYNNEI. J lost 5 bases, V lost 4 bases, and 9 bases had no gene match. CDR3 nucleotide sequence: TGTGCCAGCAGTGGGGGACTAGCGAGGGAGAGAGATACGCAGTATTTT. This gives the protein CASSGGLARERDTQYF. The variable domain in full, completed from reference TRBV2 and TRBJ2-3, reads EPEVTQTPSHQVTQMGQEVILRCVPISNHLYFYWYRQILGQKVEFLVSFYNNEISEKSEIFDDQFSVERPDGSNFTLKIRSTKLEDSAMYFCASSGGLARERDTQYFGPGTRLTVL.

This chain links TRBV7-6 with TRBJ2-5, with TRBD2 identical over 12 bases. The junction had 6 bases not matched to a gene; V was cut back by 5 bases and J by 5 bases. The length of the CDR3 is 15 residues. Germline-derived CDR1 and CDR2 are SGHVS and FNYEAQ. CDR3 in DNA: TGTGCCAGCAGCGGTCGGACTAGCGGGGTTGAGACCCAGTACTTC. Amino acid sequence: CASSGRTSGVETQYF.

The chain is built from TRBV9 and TRBJ1-6, with TRBD1 matching over 8 bases. From germline, CDR1 is SGDLS and CDR2 YYNGEE. The V gene end was trimmed by 4 bases and the J gene end by 0 bases; junction bases not matched to a gene: 6. The length of the CDR3 is 17 residues. CDR3 in DNA: TGTGCCAGCAGCTCCCAGGACAGGGACTCCTATAATTCACCCCTCCACTTT. It codes for CASSSQDRDSYNSPLHF.

The J gene is TRBJ2-2, the V gene TRBV9, with TRBD2 matching 10 bases. J lost 4 bases, V lost 4 bases, and 7 bases had no gene match. This CDR3 is built from 16 residues. The germline V gene encodes CDR1 SGDLS and CDR2 YYNGEE. DNA of the CDR3: TGTGCCAGCAGCATAAAAAGCGGGGGGGCCACCGGGGAGCTGTTTTTT. Protein: CASSIKSGGATGELFF.

V is TRBV5-6 and J is TRBJ2-7, with 9 positions matching TRBD2. In germline, CDR1 is SGHDT, CDR2 YYEEEE. Trimming cost V 0 bases and J 5 bases; bases outside gene matches: 9. The CDR3 extends over 16 amino acids. CDR3 in DNA: TGTGCCAGCAGCTTGGATGAGTTAGCGGGAGTGGACGAGCAGTACTTC. This codes for CASSLDELAGVDEQYF.

The V and J genes are TRBV2 and TRBJ2-3; D gene ambiguous. The germline gives CDR1 SNHLY, CDR2 FYNNEI. The CDR3 extends over 13 amino acids. V lost 5 bases and J 2 bases, leaving 8 bases between the germline ends. CDR3 sequence: CASSQQLTDTQYF. The CDR3, as DNA: TGTGCCAGCAGTCAACAGCTCACAGATACGCAGTATTTT.

The rearrangement joins TRBV18 to TRBJ2-3, with 10 bases lining up with TRBD2. From germline, CDR1 is KGHSH and CDR2 LQKENI. The CDR3 is 15 amino acids. J was trimmed by 5 bases and V by 3 bases; bases with no gene match: 5. CDR3 residues: CASSPTSGAVDTQYF. The CDR3 DNA follows: TGTGCCAGCTCACCCACTAGCGGGGCGGTAGATACGCAGTATTTT.

This chain joins TRBV2 and TRBJ2-2, with 15 bases matching TRBD2. Trimming took 6 bases from V and 5 from J; bases not matched to a gene: 4. The CDR3 extends over 16 amino acids. Germline loops: CDR1 SNHLY, CDR2 FYNNEI. The CDR3 loop reads CASSGTSGGSTGELFF. CDR3 nucleotide sequence: TGTGCCAGCAGCGGGACTAGCGGGGGGAGTACCGGGGAGCTGTTTTTT. The whole variable domain, remainder taken from reference TRBV2 and TRBJ2-2, is EPEVTQTPSHQVTQMGQEVILRCVPISNHLYFYWYRQILGQKVEFLVSFYNNEISEKSEIFDDQFSVERPDGSNFTLKIRSTKLEDSAMYFCASSGTSGGSTGELFFGEGSRLTVL.

The rearrangement uses TRBV28 and TRBJ1-2; 10 nucleotides match TRBD1. Germline V lookup: CDR1 MDHEN, CDR2 SYDVKM. The CDR3 length is 15 residues. V was clipped by 4 bases and J by 4 bases; unmatched bases: 6. Here the CDR3 reads CASSWPGTGVYGYTF. CDR3 nucleotides: TGTGCCAGCAGTTGGCCCGGGACAGGGGTCTATGGCTACACCTTC.

The chain employs TRBV5-1 and TRBJ1-4; 7 bases agree with TRBD1. V dropped 2 bases and J dropped 5; count of bases not matched to a gene: 3. The CDR3 is 14 amino acids. CDR1 and CDR2 (germline): SGHRS, YFSETQ. The CDR3 region has the DNA TGCGCCAGCAGCTTCGGCAGGGGGAATGAAAAACTGTTTTTT. Its translation: CASSFGRGNEKLFF.

On this clone itself: At one of its ends the junction is not consistent with the germline gene, which may arise from a read error. The chain is built from TRBV29-1 and TRBJ1-1, with a tentative D call TRBD1 (5 bases). The length of the CDR3 is 15 residues. Germline assignment: CDR1 SQVTM and CDR2 ANQGSEA. The CDR3 spells CAAREGHRMNTEAFF. The DNA for the CDR3 is TGTGCCGCGCGGGAAGGGCACAGGATGAACACTGAAGCTTTCTTT. The full variable domain, with the rest looked up from reference TRBV29-1 and TRBJ1-1, is SAVISQKPSRDICQRGTSLTIQCQVDSQVTMMFWYRQQPGQSLTLIATANQGSEATYESGFVIDKFPISRPNLTFSTLTVSNMSPEDSSIYLCAAREGHRMNTEAFFGQGTRLTVV.

The chain uses TRBV30 and TRBJ2-5; TRBD2 matches at 12 bases. J was trimmed by 4 bases and V by 5 bases; bases with no gene match: 8. The CDR3 covers 15 residues. In germline, CDR1 is GTSNPN, CDR2 SVGIG (reference sequence). In DNA form, the CDR3 reads TGTGCCTGGCGACGGACTAGCGGGACCCCAGAGACCCAGTACTTC. Protein: CAWRRTSGTPETQYF.